These 6 T cell receptor beta chains share one sample of origin, sequenced in a study of T cell responses to AZD1222 COVID-19 vaccine. Here immunoSEQ multiplex PCR was the method, and the copy in TCRdb shows in-frame clones only, minus some. Among 130,000 to 150,000 clones listed, approximately 90% were seen once. The sample here was peripheral blood, taken on day 0 of AZD1222 vaccination. Receptors originate from an adult in good health.

This chain links TRBV18 with TRBJ1-3; maybe TRBD1 (6 bases). CDR1 is KGHSH and CDR2 is LQKENI in the germline V gene. V gave up 1 base and J gave up 2 bases, with 9 bases separating them. The CDR3 runs to 15 residues. CDR3 sequence reads: CASSPLDRTGNTIYF. The DNA of the CDR3 is TGTGCCAGCTCACCACTTGACAGGACTGGAAACACCATATATTTT. Filled out from reference TRBV18 and TRBJ1-3, the complete variable domain reads NAGVMQNPRHLVRRRGQEARLRCSPMKGHSHVYWYRQLPEEGLKFMVYLQKENIIDESGMPKERFSAEFPKEGPSILRIQQVVRGDSAAYFCASSPLDRTGNTIYFGEGSWLTVV.

The chain couples TRBV7-3 to TRBJ1-6; D is possibly TRBD1 (5 bases). Per the germline V gene, CDR1 is SGHTA and CDR2 is FQGTGA. Trimming pared 8 bases from V and 10 bases from J, leaving 24 bases between. CDR3 length: 16 amino acids. The CDR3 region is CASASQGAGAMSPLHF. The CDR3 region has the DNA TGTGCCAGCGCATCCCAGGGTGCCGGGGCTATGTCACCCCTCCACTTT.

The chain is built from TRBV24-1 and TRBJ2-1; D may match TRBD1 or TRBD2 (5 bases each). Trimming shortened V by 11 bases and J by 5 bases, and 18 bases separated the two germline ends. Germline loops: CDR1 KGHDR, CDR2 SFDVKD. This CDR3 is built from 14 residues. In DNA form, the CDR3 reads TGTGCCAAAGGGGCGAAAGAGGAGGACAATGAGCAGTTCTTC. Its protein product is CAKGAKEEDNEQFF.

The chain links TRBV3-1 (or the pseudogene TRBV3-2) to TRBJ2-3; no firm D call. The length of the CDR3 is 14 residues. The V end was cut by 1 base, the J end by 1 base, with 6 bases between. From germline, CDR1 is LGHDT and CDR2 YNNKEL (reference sequence). In DNA, the CDR3 is TGTGCCAGCAGCCAAGGGCTTGGCACAGATACGCAGTATTTT. Encoded protein: CASSQGLGTDTQYF.

The gene calls are TRBV6-6 and TRBJ2-5; possible D gene TRBD1, 6 bases. This CDR3 has 12 amino acids. Germline assignment: CDR1 MNHNY and CDR2 SVGAGI (reference sequence). Deletions cut 3 bases from V and 5 bases from J, with 7 bases between. Written as DNA, the CDR3 is TGTGCCAGCAGTTATAGGGGGGAGACCCAGTACTTC. Its protein is CASSYRGETQYF.

The CDR3 here is CSASRQSSYEQYF. CDR3 coding DNA: TGCAGTGCTAGTCGACAGTCGTCCTACGAGCAGTACTTC. The rearrangement links TRBV20-1 to TRBJ2-7; D perhaps matches TRBD1 (5 bases). The ends were cut back, 3 bases at V and 1 base at J, with 10 bases in the middle. CDR3 size: 13 residues. The germline CDR1 and CDR2 sequences are DFQATT and SNEGSKA (reference sequence).